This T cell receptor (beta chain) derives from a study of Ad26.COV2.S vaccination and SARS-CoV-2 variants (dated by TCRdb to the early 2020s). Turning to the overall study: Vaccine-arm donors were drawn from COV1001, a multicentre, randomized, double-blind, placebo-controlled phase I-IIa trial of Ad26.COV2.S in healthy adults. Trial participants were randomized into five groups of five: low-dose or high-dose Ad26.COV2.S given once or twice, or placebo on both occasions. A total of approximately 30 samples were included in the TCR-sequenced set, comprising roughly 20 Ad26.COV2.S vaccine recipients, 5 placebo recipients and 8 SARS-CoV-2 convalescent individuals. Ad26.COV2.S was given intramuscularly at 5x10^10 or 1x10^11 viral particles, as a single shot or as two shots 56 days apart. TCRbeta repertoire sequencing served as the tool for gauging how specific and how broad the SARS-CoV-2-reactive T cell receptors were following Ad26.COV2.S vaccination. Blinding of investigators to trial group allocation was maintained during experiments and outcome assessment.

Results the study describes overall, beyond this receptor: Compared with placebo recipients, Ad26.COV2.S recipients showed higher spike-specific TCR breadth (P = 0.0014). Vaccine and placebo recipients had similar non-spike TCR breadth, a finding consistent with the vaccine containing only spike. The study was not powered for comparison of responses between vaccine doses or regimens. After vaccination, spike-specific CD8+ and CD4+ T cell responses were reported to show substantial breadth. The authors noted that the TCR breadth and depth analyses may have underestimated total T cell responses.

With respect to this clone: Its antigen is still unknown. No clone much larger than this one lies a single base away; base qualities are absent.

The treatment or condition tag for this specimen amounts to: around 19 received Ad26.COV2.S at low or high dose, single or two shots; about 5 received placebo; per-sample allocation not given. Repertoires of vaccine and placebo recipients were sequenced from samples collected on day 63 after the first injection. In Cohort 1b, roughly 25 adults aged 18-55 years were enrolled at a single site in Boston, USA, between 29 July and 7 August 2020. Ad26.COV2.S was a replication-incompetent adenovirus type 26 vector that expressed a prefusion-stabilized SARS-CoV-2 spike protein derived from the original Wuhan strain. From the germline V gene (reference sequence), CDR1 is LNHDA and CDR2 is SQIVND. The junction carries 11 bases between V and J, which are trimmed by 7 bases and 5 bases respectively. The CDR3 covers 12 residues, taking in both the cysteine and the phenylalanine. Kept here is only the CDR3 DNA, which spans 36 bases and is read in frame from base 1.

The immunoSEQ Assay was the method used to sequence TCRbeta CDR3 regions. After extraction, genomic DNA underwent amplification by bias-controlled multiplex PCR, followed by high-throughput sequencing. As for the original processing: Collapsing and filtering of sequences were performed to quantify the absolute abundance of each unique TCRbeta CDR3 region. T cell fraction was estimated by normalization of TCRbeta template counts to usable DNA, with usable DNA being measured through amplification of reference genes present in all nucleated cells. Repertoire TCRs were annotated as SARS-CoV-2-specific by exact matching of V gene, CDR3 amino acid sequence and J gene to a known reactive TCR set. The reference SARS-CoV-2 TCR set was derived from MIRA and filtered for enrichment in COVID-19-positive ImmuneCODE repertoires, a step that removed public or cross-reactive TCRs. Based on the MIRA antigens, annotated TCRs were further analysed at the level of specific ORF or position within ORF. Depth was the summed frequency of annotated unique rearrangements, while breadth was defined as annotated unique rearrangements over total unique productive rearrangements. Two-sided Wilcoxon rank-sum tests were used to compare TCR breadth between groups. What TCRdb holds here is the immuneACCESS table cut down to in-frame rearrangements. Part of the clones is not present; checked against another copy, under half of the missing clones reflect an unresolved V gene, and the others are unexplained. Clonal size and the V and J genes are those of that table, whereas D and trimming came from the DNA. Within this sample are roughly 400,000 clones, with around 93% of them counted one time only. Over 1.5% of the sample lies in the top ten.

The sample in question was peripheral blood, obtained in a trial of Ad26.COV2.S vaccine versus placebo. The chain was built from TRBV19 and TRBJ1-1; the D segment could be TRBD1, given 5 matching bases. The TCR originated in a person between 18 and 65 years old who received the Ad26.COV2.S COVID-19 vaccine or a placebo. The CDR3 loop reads CASKMGRTEAFF. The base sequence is TGTGCCAGTAAGATGGGGCGGACTGAAGCTTTCTTT.